Listed here are 3 T cell receptor beta chains from one sample, sequenced in a study of T cell responses to AZD1222 COVID-19 vaccine. Profiled with immunoSEQ multiplex PCR; TCRdb holds only in-frame clones, not every one. Found here are tens of thousands of clones, about 90% of them singletons; the top ten hold around a sixth. Sequencing used peripheral blood, obtained on day 0 of AZD1222 vaccination. Receptor source: an adult in good health.

The chain has TRBV6-5 and TRBJ1-4; a possible D gene is TRBD1 (5 bases). Germline V gene sequence: CDR1 MNHEY, CDR2 SVGAGI. V was pared by 6 bases and J by 8 bases, with 16 bases between. There are 14 residues in the CDR3. The CDR3 nucleotides read TGTGCCAGCAGCTCAAGAGGACAACGCGAAAAACTGTTTTTT. Protein: CASSSRGQREKLFF.

The chain links TRBV19 to TRBJ1-1; D perhaps matches TRBD1 (6 bases). This CDR3 spans 14 amino acids. CDR1 is LNHDA and CDR2 is SQIVND in the germline V gene (reference sequence). Trimming took 8 bases from V and 2 from J, leaving 15 bases between them. The CDR3 loop reads CASSQVGTNTEAFF. DNA for the CDR3: TGTGCCAGTTCCCAGGTCGGGACAAACACTGAAGCTTTCTTT.

This chain uses TRBV9 with TRBJ1-1, with D possibly being TRBD1 (5 bases). CDR3 length equals 12 residues. Germline V CDR1 and CDR2: SGDLS, YYNGEE. V was trimmed by 0 bases and J by 8 bases, leaving 8 bases between them. In DNA, the CDR3 is TGTGCCAGCAGCGTAGTTGGGGGAGAAGCTTTCTTT. Translating gives CASSVVGGEAFF.